These T cell receptor beta chains were read from a single sample in a study of cytotoxic CD8 clonotypes in ibrutinib-treated CLL. Profiled with immunoSEQ multiplex PCR; TCRdb holds only in-frame clones, not every one. Of some 28,000 clones listed, roughly 57% are singletons. This sample comprised PBMCs, obtained before ibrutinib treatment. These receptors were taken from a human donor with chronic lymphocytic leukemia. Both conserved end residues are part of each CDR3. A D gene is named only where the DNA matches it firmly. Clone size appears in some rows only: once, few, many, or a class for an expanded clone.

abundance,j_gene,d_gene,v_gene,CDR3nt,CDR3aa
NA,TRBJ2-1,TRBD1,TRBV7-6,TGTGCCAGCAGCCCGAGACCGGGACAGGGGACCAATGAGCAGTTCTTC,CASSPRPGQGTNEQFF
few,TRBJ1-2,TRBD1,TRBV13,TGTGCCAGCAGCTTAAACAGGGGGCGGAACTATGGCTACACCTTC,CASSLNRGRNYGYTF
NA,TRBJ2-3,NA,TRBV18,TGTGCCAGCTCACAACTCGGGACGGGCACAGATACGCAGTATTTT,CASSQLGTGTDTQYF
NA,TRBJ2-1,TRBD1,TRBV11-3,TGTGCCAGCAGCGCCAGACAGGGGTACAATGAGCAGTTCTTC,CASSARQGYNEQFF
NA,TRBJ2-3,NA,TRBV9,TGTGCCAGCAGCGGCGGGGATATTAGCACAGATACGCAGTATTTT,CASSGGDISTDTQYF
NA,TRBJ1-3,NA,TRBV19,TGTGCCAGTAGGCCGACAGGCTCTGGAAACACCATATATTTT,CASRPTGSGNTIYF
NA,TRBJ2-1,NA,TRBV4-1,TGCGCCAGCAGCCAAGCAGCCGGGGTTAAGGGGAGGGGGTACAATGAGCAGTTCTTC,CASSQAAGVKGRGYNEQFF
NA,TRBJ2-3,NA,TRBV9,TGTGCCAGCAGCGTAAACCTAGATACGCAGTATTTT,CASSVNLDTQYF
NA,TRBJ2-7,NA,TRBV6-5,TGTGCCAACAGAACACAGGACCCCCCCAGCTACGAGCAGTACTTC,CANRTQDPPSYEQYF
NA,TRBJ1-4,NA,TRBV2,TGTGCCAGCAGTTTACAGGGTACCCTGGAAAAACTGTTTTTT,CASSLQGTLEKLFF
NA,TRBJ2-1,TRBD2,TRBV25-1,TGTGCCAGCAGTGAGAGCGGGAGGAATTACAATGAGCAGTTCTTC,CASSESGRNYNEQFF
NA,TRBJ2-1,TRBD2,TRBV7-2,TGTGCCAGCAGCTTACCCGGACTAGCGGGGGGGCTTGGTGAGCAGTTCTTC,CASSLPGLAGGLGEQFF
NA,TRBJ2-7,NA,TRBV5-4,TGTGCCAGCAGCTTGGGTGCCACCACCTACGAGCAGTACTTC,CASSLGATTYEQYF
NA,TRBJ2-1,NA,TRBV27,TGTGCCACCTCCGGGGGCGGACCCTACAATGAGCAGTTCTTC,CATSGGGPYNEQFF
few,TRBJ2-3,NA,TRBV12-2,TGTGCAAGTCGCTCACGGACTAGCGGAGAATCAGATACGCAGTATTTT,CASRSRTSGESDTQYF
NA,TRBJ1-1,TRBD1,TRBV14,TGTGCCAGCAGCCAACTGACAGGGGGCATGAACACTGAAGCTTTCTTT,CASSQLTGGMNTEAFF
few,TRBJ2-7,TRBD2,TRBV4-1,TGCGCCAGCAGCCAGCCAGGAGCGGGACTTAACTACGAGCAGTACTTC,CASSQPGAGLNYEQYF
once,TRBJ2-1,TRBD2,TRBV10-3,TGTGCCATCAGAGCGGGGGGGCTGGACAATGAGCAGTTCTTC,CAIRAGGLDNEQFF
NA,TRBJ2-2,TRBD1,TRBV11-2,TGTGCCAGCAGCTTCTGGACAGGGAGCGGCCTGATGAACACCGGGGAGCTGTTTTTT,CASSFWTGSGLMNTGELFF
NA,TRBJ2-4,NA,TRBV4-1,TGCGCCAGCAGCCAGAGCCCAGGGATCACAGCCAAAAACATTCAGTACTTC,CASSQSPGITAKNIQYF
NA,TRBJ1-2,TRBD1,TRBV7-3,TGTGCCAGCAGCCCAACAGGGGGCGGAGACTATGGCTACACCTTC,CASSPTGGGDYGYTF
NA,TRBJ2-1,NA,TRBV7-9,TGTGCCAGCAGCTTAGACCGGGGCAATGAGCAGTTCTTC,CASSLDRGNEQFF
NA,TRBJ2-7,NA,TRBV6-6,TGTGCCAGCAGTTACTCGACCTCACAGGGAAATGAGCAGTACTTC,CASSYSTSQGNEQYF
NA,TRBJ2-5,NA,TRBV2,TGTGCCAGCACGGACACTCGGTACCAAGAGACCCAGTACTTC,CASTDTRYQETQYF
NA,TRBJ2-5,NA,TRBV15,TGTGCCACCAGCAGAGAAGTTGTAGTTGGAGAGACCCAGTACTTC,CATSREVVVGETQYF
NA,TRBJ2-1,NA,TRBV5-1,TGCGCCAGCAGCTTGGGCCAAGCCGGGAATGAGCAGTTCTTC,CASSLGQAGNEQFF
once,TRBJ2-3,NA,TRBV5-1,TGCGCCAGCAGCTTGGCCGTCGTGGTAGATACGCAGTATTTT,CASSLAVVVDTQYF
few,TRBJ2-7,NA,TRBV7-9,TGTGCCAGCACCGACAGGCGCTCCTACGAGCAGTACTTC,CASTDRRSYEQYF
NA,TRBJ1-5,NA,TRBV2,TGTGCCAGCAGTGCGGGCCGGGGATATCAGCCCCAGCATTTT,CASSAGRGYQPQHF
NA,TRBJ2-1,TRBD2,TRBV7-9,TGTGCCAGCACGCCGGACGCGACTAGCGGGTACAATGAGCAGTTCTTC,CASTPDATSGYNEQFF
NA,TRBJ2-5,NA,TRBV18,TGTGCCAGCTCACCCCTACCCTCCGGGACACTCGAAGAGACCCAGTACTTC,CASSPLPSGTLEETQYF
NA,TRBJ2-7,TRBD1,TRBV7-2,TGTGCCAGCACCATGAGGGGGCGCTACGAGCAGTACTTC,CASTMRGRYEQYF
NA,TRBJ2-5,NA,TRBV4-1,TGCGCCAGCAGTCAAGAGGGACTTGAAGAGACCCAGTACTTC,CASSQEGLEETQYF
NA,TRBJ1-2,NA,TRBV5-1,TGCGCCAGCAGCCCCGACAGCCCCGGCTACACCTTC,CASSPDSPGYTF
NA,TRBJ2-7,NA,TRBV18,TGTGCCAGCTCGCTACGGGAACAGATCGAGCAGTACTTC,CASSLREQIEQYF
few,TRBJ2-7,NA,TRBV7-9,TGTGCCAGCAGCTCGGACAGCCGTCCTGTCTACGAGCAGTACTTC,CASSSDSRPVYEQYF
few,TRBJ2-3,NA,TRBV19,TGTGCCAGTAGTACGACGGGAGCGGCACTCACGCAGTATTTT,CASSTTGAALTQYF
once,TRBJ2-2,NA,TRBV6-1,TGTGCCAGCGGGTCCCGGGACATCGGGGAGCTGTTTTTT,CASGSRDIGELFF
few,TRBJ2-3,NA,TRBV7-3,TGTGCCAGCAGCTTTGGGGGACCACTCACAGATACGCAGTATTTT,CASSFGGPLTDTQYF
NA,TRBJ1-2,NA,TRBV6-1,TGTGCCAGCACGTTCGGGACGCCTGGCTACACCTTC,CASTFGTPGYTF
NA,TRBJ2-1,NA,TRBV29-1,TGCAGCGTTGTAAGGTCGTCTGCCTACAATGAGCAGTTCTTC,CSVVRSSAYNEQFF
NA,TRBJ2-4,TRBD1,TRBV2,TGTGCCAGCAGTGGCGACAGGGGGGAACTTTTTCAGTACTTC,CASSGDRGELFQYF
NA,TRBJ2-7,NA,TRBV20-1,TGCAGTGCTCCGTCCGCCGGGGAGCAGTACTTC,CSAPSAGEQYF
NA,TRBJ1-2,NA,TRBV6-5,TGTGCCAGCAGTTATTCGATTACGGGAGCTAACTATGGCTACACCTTC,CASSYSITGANYGYTF
few,TRBJ2-6,TRBD1,TRBV5-1,TGCGCCAGCAGCTATGGACAGGGGTCTTCCTCTGGGGCCAACGTCCTGACTTTC,CASSYGQGSSSGANVLTF
NA,TRBJ1-2,NA,TRBV7-3,TGTGCCAGCAGCCCTGACGGGAATAACTATGGCTACACCTTC,CASSPDGNNYGYTF
few,TRBJ1-1,TRBD1,TRBV27,TGTGCCAGCAGGCCAACAGGGGGCACTGAAGCTTTCTTT,CASRPTGGTEAFF
NA,TRBJ2-7,NA,TRBV29-1,TGCAGCGTTGAAATCGGGGCAGGGGCGAGCGAGCAGTACTTC,CSVEIGAGASEQYF
NA,TRBJ2-5,NA,TRBV11-3,TGTGCCAGCAGCTTAGGACTAACGGAGACCCAGTACTTC,CASSLGLTETQYF
NA,TRBJ2-1,NA,TRBV9,TGTGCCAGCAGCGGGCGGGCAGGGACCTACAATGAGCAGTTCTTC,CASSGRAGTYNEQFF